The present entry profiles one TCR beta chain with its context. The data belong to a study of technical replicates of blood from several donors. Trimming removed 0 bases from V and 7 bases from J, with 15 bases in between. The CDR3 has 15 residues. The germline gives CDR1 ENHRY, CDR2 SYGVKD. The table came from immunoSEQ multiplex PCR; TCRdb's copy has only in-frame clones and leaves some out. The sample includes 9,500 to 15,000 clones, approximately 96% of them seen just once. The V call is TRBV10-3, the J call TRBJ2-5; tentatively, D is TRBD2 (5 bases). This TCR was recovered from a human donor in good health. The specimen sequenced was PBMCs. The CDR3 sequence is CAISESNGPAGTQYF. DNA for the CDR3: TGTGCCATCAGTGAGTCTAATGGCCCGGCGGGGACCCAGTACTTC.